This entry is about one TCR beta chain. Drawing of blood for sampling happened at baseline, at cycle 4 day 1, and at cycle 7 day 1. These data originate in a study of OX40 agonist ivuxolimab in advanced cancers. Study-wide context: Ivuxolimab was administered intravenously to patients at 0.01 to 10 mg/kg every 2 weeks. Mean age 60 years, range 23 to 79; roughly 82% male. Three dose-escalation patients had partial responses: one with hepatocellular carcinoma and two with cutaneous melanoma.

Repertoires were generated with immunoSEQ multiplex PCR, while TCRdb's copy carries only in-frame clones and drops some. The table lists about 41,000 clones, about 81% of them singletons, with over 2.5% in the top ten. The J segment lost 2 bases and the V segment lost 7 bases, leaving 5 bases of the junction unmatched. CDR1 and CDR2 from the germline V gene are MNHEY and SVGAGI. The CDR3 extends over 15 amino acids. This specimen was CD4+ or CD8+ T cells sorted from blood, taken in a trial of the OX40 agonist ivuxolimab. The rearrangement links TRBV6-5 to TRBJ1-3, with 10 nucleotides matching TRBD1. This sequence was found in an adult with an advanced solid tumor such as melanoma, head and neck, liver or kidney cancer. CDR3 sequence: CASNPTGGTGNTIYF. Written as DNA, the CDR3 is TGTGCCAGCAATCCGACAGGGGGCACTGGAAACACCATATATTTT.